The 14 T cell receptor beta chains in this list originate from one sample, sequenced in a study of radiotherapy plus CTLA-4 blockade in lung cancer. Using immunoSEQ multiplex PCR, the repertoire was profiled, and TCRdb retains in-frame clones only, with some absent. The table shows about 77,000 clones, with over 65% occurring only once. The sequences come from peripheral blood, collected from a patient treated with radiotherapy plus ipilimumab. The receptors were sampled from a human donor with non-small cell lung cancer whose response to radiotherapy plus ipilimumab could not be evaluated.

The chain carries TRBV9 and TRBJ1-1; D is perhaps TRBD1 (6 bases). The CDR3 is 16 amino acids. Trimming removed 4 bases at V and 0 bases at J, with 16 bases between. Germline CDR1 and CDR2: SGDLS and YYNGEE. The CDR3 DNA follows: TGTGCCAGCAGCTCTCGCCCGGGACATTTGAACACTGAAGCTTTCTTT. The encoded protein is CASSSRPGHLNTEAFF.

The rearrangement joins TRBV7-3 to TRBJ2-5; TRBD1 is a possible D gene (6 bases). CDR1 is SGHTA and CDR2 is FQGTGA in the germline V gene. The length of the CDR3 is 17 residues. Deletions cut 3 bases from V and 5 bases from J, with 22 bases between. CDR3 coding DNA: TGTGCCAGCAGCTTGGCAGGGGCCCTTGCCGAGAGGGAGACCCAGTACTTC. This encodes CASSLAGALAERETQYF. Looking up the rest from reference TRBV7-3 and TRBJ2-5 gives the full variable domain: GAGVSQTPSNKVTEKGKYVELRCDPISGHTALYWYRQSLGQGPEFLIYFQGTGAADDSGLPNDRFFAVRPEGSVSTLKIQRTERGDSAVYLCASSLAGALAERETQYFGPGTRLLVL.

The chain recombines TRBV10-3 with TRBJ1-2, with 9 bases aligning to TRBD1. The CDR3 totals 16 residues. Germline V gene lookup returns CDR1 ENHRY and CDR2 SYGVKD. Germline trimming cut 2 bases from V and 0 bases from J; bases unmatched to any gene: 4. The CDR3 region has the DNA TGTGCCATCAGTGAGCTTCGACAGGGGGCTAACTATGGCTACACCTTC. Translating gives CAISELRQGANYGYTF.

The gene calls are TRBV27 and TRBJ2-1, with TRBD1 identical over 9 bases. This CDR3 region has 14 residues. V gave up 3 bases and J gave up 3 bases; unmatched junction bases: 0. In germline, CDR1 is MNHEY, CDR2 SMNVEV (reference sequence). CDR3 residues: CASSLGQGYNEQFF. The DNA of the CDR3 is TGTGCCAGCAGTTTGGGACAGGGCTACAATGAGCAGTTCTTC.

This chain links TRBV30 with TRBJ2-7; 8 nucleotides line up with TRBD2. The ends lost 5 bases at V and 3 bases at J; junction bases unmatched: 3. The CDR3 has 12 residues. CDR1 and CDR2 (germline): GTSNPN, SVGIG (reference sequence). The DNA of the CDR3 is TGTGCCTGGGGCGGGGGGCACTACGAGCAGTACTTC. Translating gives CAWGGGHYEQYF.

J is TRBJ2-2 and V is TRBV10-2, with 10 nucleotides matching TRBD1. The CDR3 length is 18 residues. V shed 0 bases and J 6 bases; nucleotides not matched to a gene: 10. CDR1 and CDR2 (germline): WSHSY, SAAADI. The DNA of the CDR3 is TGCGCCAGCAGTGAGTCCCCCCGGGACAGGGGATCCGCCGGGGAGCTGTTTTTT. Translating gives CASSESPRDRGSAGELFF.

The CDR3 DNA reads TGTGCCAGCAGTGTGGGAAGGACTAGCACAGATACGCAGTATTTT. Amino acid sequence: CASSVGRTSTDTQYF. The chain is built from TRBV2 and TRBJ2-3, with D possibly TRBD2 on 5 matching bases. The CDR3 extends over 15 amino acids. The V end lost 4 bases, the J end lost 0 bases, and 11 bases lay between the germline ends. Germline CDR1 is SNHLY and CDR2 is FYNNEI.

V gene TRBV27 combines with J gene TRBJ2-1; 10 nucleotides line up with TRBD2. Germline V gene data show CDR1 as MNHEY and CDR2 as SMNVEV (reference sequence). With V trimmed by 4 bases and J by 2 bases, 2 bases remained unmatched. This CDR3 is 15 amino acids long. CDR3 region: CASSSGLAPYNEQFF. CDR3 in DNA: TGTGCCAGCAGTTCGGGACTAGCGCCCTACAATGAGCAGTTCTTC.

This clone appeared many times. The chain combines TRBV30 with TRBJ1-4, with 9 positions matching TRBD1. The V gene's germline CDR1 is GTSNPN and CDR2 SVGIG (reference sequence). V trimming: 5 bases; J trimming: 10 bases; junction bases outside the gene matches: 8. The CDR3 is 13 residues long. DNA for the CDR3: TGTGCCTGGGCGGGACAGGGATTACGAAAACTGTTTTTT. The encoded protein is CAWAGQGLRKLFF. Combining the CDR3 with reference TRBV30 and TRBJ1-4 gives the whole variable domain SQTIHQWPATLVQPVGSPLSLECTVEGTSNPNLYWYRQAAGRGLQLLFYSVGIGQISSEVPQNLSASRPQDRQFILSSKKLLLSDSGFYLCAWAGQGLRKLFFGSGTQLSVL.

This rearrangement joins TRBV6-4 to TRBJ1-1, with a weak D call TRBD1 (6 bases). Germline V gene lookup returns CDR1 MRHNA and CDR2 SNTAGT. The germline V and J ends were trimmed by 5 bases and 1 base, with 14 bases remaining between them. This CDR3 is built from 15 residues. CDR3 coding DNA: TGTGCCAGCAGTAAGGTTGGGGGCTCGAACACTGAAGCTTTCTTT. Protein sequence: CASSKVGGSNTEAFF.

The chain recombines TRBV5-1 with TRBJ2-6, with D perhaps matching TRBD1 (5 bases). V lost 4 bases to trimming and J lost 4 bases, with 15 bases between them. Per the germline V gene, CDR1 is SGHRS and CDR2 is YFSETQ. This CDR3 comprises 16 residues. In DNA form, the CDR3 reads TGCGCCAGCAGCACAACCCCGACAGCCGGGGCCAACGTCCTGACTTTC. Translated: CASSTTPTAGANVLTF.

Only a few counts were recorded for this clone. This sequence joins TRBV5-1 and TRBJ2-3; 11 bases agree with TRBD1. The CDR3 consists of 15 residues. From germline, CDR1 is SGHRS and CDR2 YFSETQ. V dropped 5 bases and J dropped 6; count of bases not matched to a gene: 8. The CDR3 DNA follows: TGCGCCAGCAGGCCCGGGACAGGGGGTGGCGATACGCAGTATTTT. It encodes CASRPGTGGGDTQYF.

This rearrangement joins TRBV7-9 to TRBJ1-2; TRBD1 matches 7 bases. Unmatched junction bases numbered 9, after V lost 5 bases and J lost 3 bases. Germline assignment: CDR1 SEHNR and CDR2 FQNEAQ (reference sequence). The CDR3 sequence is 15 residues long. The CDR3 reads CASSQAYRGHYGYTF. Written as DNA, the CDR3 is TGTGCCAGCAGCCAAGCTTACAGGGGCCACTATGGCTACACCTTC.

Only a few counts were recorded for this clone. V gene TRBV4-1 combines with J gene TRBJ2-1; TRBD2 matches at 8 bases. Per germline, CDR1 MGHRA and CDR2 YSYEKL. Trimming removed 3 bases from V and 7 bases from J; junction bases left unmatched: 11. CDR3 length: 16 residues. CDR3 bases: TGCGCCAGCAGCCAGTCTAGCCGGGAGGGTTGGAATGAGCAGTTCTTC. Encoded protein: CASSQSSREGWNEQFF.